The table lists the clone carrying this T cell receptor (beta chain) with a few counts. Its cognate antigen is unknown. In TCRdb, the RT-PCR reads were re-called with MiXCR into one record per CDR3 protein. There are about 780,000 distinct CDR3 sequences in the sample; about a fifth occur only once, and roughly a tenth lies in the top ten. This entry belongs to a study of response to subunit inactivated influenza vaccine. Findings and limits, study-wide: T cells newly recruited by each seasonal influenza vaccination are few, the authors suggested.

The CDR3 covers 17 residues. Losses at the gene ends were 5 bases for V and 5 bases for J; bases not matched to a gene: 8. This chain uses TRBV12-3 or TRBV12-4 with TRBJ2-1; 14 bases are a match to TRBD2. The sequences come from PBMCs from blood, collected about 5 days after vaccination. This receptor was obtained from a man aged 45 to 65 who received an inactivated influenza vaccine. This chain's CDR3 is CASSPWTSGGSHNEQFF. The CDR3 DNA is TGTGCCAGCAGTCCATGGACTAGCGGGGGGTCACACAATGAGCAGTTCTTC.